These T cell receptor beta chains were read from a single sample in a study of regulatory T cells in long-lasting Graves disease. MiXCR, run by TCRdb on the multiplex PCR reads, gives a single entry per CDR3 protein. Of around 250,000 distinct CDR3 sequences listed, under 20% are singletons. This same sample was also taken into another study, of T cells in Graves' hyperthyroidism and ophthalmopathy.

Source: peripheral blood mononuclear cells (PBMCs), taken at new diagnosis, from a patient treated with antithyroid drugs. The receptors shown here come from a woman in her twenties or thirties with Graves disease. The CDR3 runs from the conserved cysteine through the conserved F or W. The D gene is left open where the match is weak. A clone size is listed for some rows: how often the clone was seen (once, few, many), or a class if it is expanded.

>TRBD2|TRBV5-1|many|TRBJ2-1
TGCGCCAGCAGGGGGGGGGATGGCACCTACAATGAGCAGTTCTTC
CASRGGDGTYNEQFF
>.|TRBV7-6|many|TRBJ2-1
TGTGCCAGCAGCCCGACAGTCTCTTCCTACAATGAGCAGTTCTTC
CASSPTVSSYNEQFF
>.|TRBV15|many|TRBJ1-1
TGTGCCACCTCCCGACTCGGGGGGAACACTGAAGCTTTCTTT
CATSRLGGNTEAFF
>.|TRBV7-2|many|TRBJ1-3
TGTGCCAGCAGCTTAGTGGGCAGCGCGATCTCTGGAAACACCATATATTTT
CASSLVGSAISGNTIYF
>.|TRBV5-5|few|TRBJ1-1
TGTGCCAGCAGCTTGGGGGTGGGATTGAACACTGAAGCTTTCTTT
CASSLGVGLNTEAFF
>.|TRBV7-2|many|TRBJ2-1
TGTGCCAGCAGCTTAGCGCGGGGCTATGAGCAGTTCTTC
CASSLARGYEQFF
>.|TRBV5-6|many|TRBJ1-3
TGTGCCAGCAGCCGGACCCCACCGGGGGGAAACACCATATATTTT
CASSRTPPGGNTIYF
>.|TRBV6-5|many|TRBJ1-6
TGTGCCAGCAGTTACGAGGGTGGGTCCTATAATTCACCCCTCCACTTT
CASSYEGGSYNSPLHF
>.|TRBV5-6|few|TRBJ2-5
TGTGCCAGCCATCCTCGAGGGGGGCTGCGACAGCCACGGGGCGAGACCCAGTACTTC
CASHPRGGLRQPRGETQYF
>.|TRBV5-4|many|TRBJ1-1
TGTGCCAGCAGCTTCGGACAAGTGAACACTGAAGCTTTCTTT
CASSFGQVNTEAFF
>.|TRBV11-2|once|TRBJ2-1
TGTGCCAGCAGCTTAGCAGTCTCCTACAATGAGCAGTTCTTC
CASSLAVSYNEQFF
>.|TRBV7-9|many|TRBJ2-3
TGTGCCAGCAGCTTAATCGGCAGATATCTAGATACGCAGTATTTT
CASSLIGRYLDTQYF
>TRBD1|TRBV13|many|TRBJ1-1
TGTGCCAGCAGCCCTCGGGACAGGCGGCTCACTGAAGCTTTCTTT
CASSPRDRRLTEAFF
>TRBD1|TRBV19|once|TRBJ1-5
TGTGCCAGTAGGCTCTGGGACAGGGCAGACAATCAGCCCCAGCATTTT
CASRLWDRADNQPQHF
>TRBD1|TRBV12-3/TRBV12-4|.|TRBJ2-2
TGTGCCAGCAGTTGGTGGACAGGGAACACCGGGGAGCTGTTTTTT
CASSWWTGNTGELFF
>TRBD2|TRBV19|few|TRBJ2-3
TGTGCCAGTAGTCGCGGGGAGGGAATCGGAGCAGATACGCAGTATTTT
CASSRGEGIGADTQYF